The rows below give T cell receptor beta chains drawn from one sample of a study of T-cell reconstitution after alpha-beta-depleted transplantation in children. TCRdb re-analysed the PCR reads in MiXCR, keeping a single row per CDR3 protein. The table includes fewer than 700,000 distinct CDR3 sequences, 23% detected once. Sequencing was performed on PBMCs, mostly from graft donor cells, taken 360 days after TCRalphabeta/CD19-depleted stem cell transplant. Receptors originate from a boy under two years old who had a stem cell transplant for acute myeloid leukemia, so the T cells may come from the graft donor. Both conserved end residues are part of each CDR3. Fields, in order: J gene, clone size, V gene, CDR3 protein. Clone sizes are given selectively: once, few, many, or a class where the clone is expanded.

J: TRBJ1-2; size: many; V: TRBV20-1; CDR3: CSAPRNNGYTF
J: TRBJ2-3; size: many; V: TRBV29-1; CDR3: CSVEPQGMASTDTQYF
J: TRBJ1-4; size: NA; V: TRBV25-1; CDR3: CASSEPRTGFKNEKLFF
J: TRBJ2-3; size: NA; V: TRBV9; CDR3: CASSVMVGTTPTDTQYF
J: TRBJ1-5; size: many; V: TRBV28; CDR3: CASSFPDRGVRQPQHF
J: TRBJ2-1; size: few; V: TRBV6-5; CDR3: CASSYPTSGGALGYNEQFF
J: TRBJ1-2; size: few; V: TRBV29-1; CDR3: CSVEQGGYGYTF
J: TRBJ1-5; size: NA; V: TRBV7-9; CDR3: CATRGNNQPQHF
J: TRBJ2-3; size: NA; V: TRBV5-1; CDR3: CASSLRTGSMADTQYF
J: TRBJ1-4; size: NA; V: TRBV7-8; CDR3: CASSSAGTLDEKLFF
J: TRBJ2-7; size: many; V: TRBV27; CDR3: CASSLFPPYEQYF
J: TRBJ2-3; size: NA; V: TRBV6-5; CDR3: CASSSDRGRTDTQYF
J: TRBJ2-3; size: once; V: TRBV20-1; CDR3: CSASQRKIPGGAFTDTQYF
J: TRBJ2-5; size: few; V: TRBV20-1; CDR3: CSAREIRVRETQYF
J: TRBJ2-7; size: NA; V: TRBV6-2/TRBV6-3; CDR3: CASSYRDPTYEQYF
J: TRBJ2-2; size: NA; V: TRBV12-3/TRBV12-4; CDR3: CASSLYAGGETGELFF
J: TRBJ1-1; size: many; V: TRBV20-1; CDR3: CRGRGGTEAFF
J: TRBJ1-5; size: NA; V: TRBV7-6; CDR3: CASSSDSGQPQHF